A selection of T cell receptor beta chains follows, all from one sample in a study of OX40 agonist ivuxolimab in advanced cancers. Using immunoSEQ multiplex PCR, the repertoire was profiled, and TCRdb retains in-frame clones only, with some absent. The data hold 50,000 to 65,000 clones, with 82% observed a single time. The sample in question was CD4+ or CD8+ T cells sorted from blood, obtained in a trial of the OX40 agonist ivuxolimab. Receptor source: an adult with an advanced solid tumor such as melanoma, head and neck, liver or kidney cancer. Each CDR3 is given with its conserved first and last residue. The D gene is left open where the match is weak. Clone size, where shown, is once, few, many, or a class for clones that have expanded.

>few|TRBV7-6|TRBJ2-7|.
CASSLAASANYEQYF
TGTGCCAGCAGCTTAGCCGCTAGCGCTAACTACGAGCAGTACTTC
>.|TRBV7-2|TRBJ2-1|TRBD2
CASSLARLAGREQFF
TGTGCCAGCAGCTTAGCCCGTCTAGCGGGTCGCGAGCAGTTCTTC
>.|TRBV19|TRBJ1-1|.
CASSISPYTEAFF
TGTGCCAGTAGTATTTCCCCCTACACTGAAGCTTTCTTT
>.|TRBV6-6|TRBJ2-7|TRBD1
CASSKTGETYEQYF
TGTGCCAGCAGTAAAACAGGGGAGACCTACGAGCAGTACTTC
>.|TRBV19|TRBJ2-7|.
CASSMGNRDPSYEQYF
TGTGCCAGTAGTATGGGGAACAGGGACCCCTCCTACGAGCAGTACTTC
>.|TRBV11-3|TRBJ2-1|.
CASSQTGTSHYNEQFF
TGTGCCAGCAGTCAAACCGGGACGAGCCACTACAATGAGCAGTTCTTC
>.|TRBV29-1|TRBJ2-1|TRBD1
CSVVRDRGSDEQFF
TGCAGCGTTGTGCGGGACAGGGGGTCGGATGAGCAGTTCTTC
>.|TRBV5-1|TRBJ1-2|.
CASSLEATNYGYTF
TGCGCCAGCAGCTTGGAGGCAACTAACTATGGCTACACCTTC
>.|TRBV25-1|TRBJ1-5|TRBD1
CASSGEGTGGNQPQHF
TGTGCCAGCAGTGGGGAGGGGACAGGTGGGAATCAGCCCCAGCATTTT
>.|TRBV19|TRBJ1-5|.
CASSKVQGKQPQHF
TGTGCCAGTAGTAAGGTCCAGGGGAAGCAGCCCCAGCATTTT
>.|TRBV6-5|TRBJ2-7|.
CASSPLVVGWQYF
TGTGCCAGCAGCCCCCTCGTGGTTGGTTGGCAGTACTTC
>few|TRBV7-6|TRBJ1-6|.
CASSLDYNSPLHF
TGTGCCAGCAGCTTAGACTATAATTCACCCCTCCACTTT
>.|TRBV10-3|TRBJ2-1|TRBD1
CAISADPGTGGRSSYNEQFF
TGTGCCATCAGTGCCGATCCCGGGACAGGGGGCCGGAGCTCCTACAATGAGCAGTTCTTC
>.|TRBV25-1|TRBJ1-2|.
CASSGGGLAYGYTF
TGTGCCAGCAGCGGGGGGGGGCTTGCCTATGGCTACACCTTC
>.|TRBV28|TRBJ2-1|.
CASSPRSEQFF
TGTGCCAGCAGTCCTCGTAGTGAGCAGTTCTTC
>.|TRBV7-9|TRBJ2-7|.
CASSLPGEFYEQYF
TGTGCCAGCAGCTTACCGGGGGAGTTCTACGAGCAGTACTTC
>few|TRBV19|TRBJ1-2|.
CASSTGTQYGYTF
TGTGCCAGTAGTACAGGGACGCAATATGGCTACACCTTC
>.|TRBV7-2|TRBJ2-5|TRBD1
CASSPPLQGARETQYF
TGTGCCAGCAGCCCGCCGTTACAGGGGGCACGGGAGACCCAGTACTTC
>.|TRBV7-2|TRBJ2-1|TRBD1
CASSLGQGVNNEQFF
TGTGCCAGCAGCTTGGGACAGGGGGTTAACAATGAGCAGTTCTTC
>.|TRBV7-2|TRBJ2-1|.
CASTPGGDNEQFF
TGTGCCAGCACCCCAGGGGGGGATAATGAGCAGTTCTTC
>.|TRBV7-6|TRBJ2-2|TRBD1
CASSLGRGQKTGELFF
TGTGCCAGCAGCTTGGGCAGGGGGCAGAAAACCGGGGAGCTGTTTTTT
>few|TRBV28|TRBJ2-7|.
CASSRFGEQYF
TGTGCCAGCTCCCGCTTCGGCGAGCAGTACTTC
>.|TRBV5-5|TRBJ2-5|TRBD1
CASSNHRGETQYF
TGTGCCAGCAGCAACCACAGGGGTGAGACCCAGTACTTC
>.|TRBV30|TRBJ1-5|.
CAWSQPGPGPQHF
TGTGCCTGGAGTCAACCGGGGCCGGGGCCCCAGCATTTT
>.|TRBV6-6|TRBJ1-6|TRBD1
CASSYTRDRGASPLHF
TGTGCCAGCAGTTACACCCGGGACAGGGGAGCTTCACCCCTCCACTTT
>once|TRBV4-3|TRBJ1-1|TRBD1
CASSQRQGVVIPEAFF
TGCGCCAGCAGCCAGAGACAGGGAGTTGTCATCCCTGAAGCTTTCTTT
>.|TRBV28|TRBJ1-2|.
CASSTRPYGYTF
TGTGCCAGCAGTACGCGTCCCTATGGCTACACCTTC
>few|TRBV5-1|TRBJ2-7|.
CASSLLPAPPYEQYF
TGCGCCAGCAGCTTGCTCCCCGCCCCCCCCTACGAGCAGTACTTC
>once|TRBV15|TRBJ1-5|.
CATSRDLSFSNQPQHF
TGTGCCACCAGCAGAGATCTCAGCTTTAGCAATCAGCCCCAGCATTTT
>.|TRBV10-1|TRBJ1-1|.
CASSGGPRNTEAFF
TGCGCCAGCAGTGGTGGCCCAAGGAACACTGAAGCTTTCTTT
>.|TRBV19|TRBJ2-6|.
CASSTSGANVLTF
TGTGCCAGTAGTACCTCTGGGGCCAACGTCCTGACTTTC
>.|TRBV7-2|TRBJ2-1|TRBD2
CASSLDAAGGGEQFF
TGTGCCAGCAGCTTAGATGCAGCGGGAGGCGGTGAGCAGTTCTTC
>.|TRBV7-2|TRBJ2-7|TRBD1
CASSLGVDRDSNEQYF
TGTGCCAGCAGCTTAGGTGTGGACAGGGACAGTAACGAGCAGTACTTC
>.|TRBV11-2|TRBJ2-1|.
CASSLVLADNEQFF
TGTGCCAGCAGCTTAGTACTAGCTGATAATGAGCAGTTCTTC
>.|TRBV18|TRBJ1-2|TRBD1
CASSPQPRQGNGYTF
TGTGCCAGCTCACCACAACCGCGACAGGGCAATGGCTACACCTTC
>.|TRBV4-1|TRBJ2-2|.
CASSQDYADGELFF
TGCGCCAGCAGCCAAGATTACGCAGACGGGGAGCTGTTTTTT
>.|TRBV20-1|TRBJ1-2|.
CSASLQGGYTF
TGCAGTGCTAGTCTCCAGGGTGGCTACACCTTC
>.|TRBV7-2|TRBJ1-2|TRBD1
CASSLGQGGYGYTF
TGTGCCAGCAGCCTGGGACAGGGGGGTTATGGCTACACCTTC
>few|TRBV5-1|TRBJ2-2|.
CASSFRASNTGELFF
TGCGCCAGCAGCTTCAGGGCGTCGAACACCGGGGAGCTGTTTTTT
>.|TRBV7-9|TRBJ1-2|.
CASSLDVVNTF
TGTGCCAGCAGCTTGGACGTGGTCAACACCTTC
>few|TRBV5-1|TRBJ2-5|TRBD2
CASSYSGSGETQYF
TGCGCCAGCAGCTACAGCGGGAGTGGAGAGACCCAGTACTTC
>.|TRBV4-3|TRBJ2-5|.
CASSPQTQETQYF
TGCGCCAGCAGCCCCCAGACACAAGAGACCCAGTACTTC
>.|TRBV7-9|TRBJ2-1|.
CASSRTSRSGNEQFF
TGTGCCAGCAGCCGTACGAGTCGGTCGGGCAATGAGCAGTTCTTC
>.|TRBV5-4|TRBJ2-7|.
CASSWDRSSSYEQYF
TGTGCCAGCAGCTGGGACCGTTCCTCCTCCTACGAGCAGTACTTC
>.|TRBV29-1|TRBJ1-2|TRBD1
CSALGGQGAGGYTF
TGCAGCGCCTTAGGGGGACAGGGGGCGGGAGGCTACACCTTC
>.|TRBV19|TRBJ2-3|.
CASSIGTPLSDTQYF
TGTGCCAGTAGTATAGGGACTCCCCTATCAGATACGCAGTATTTT
>.|TRBV5-1|TRBJ1-2|TRBD1
CASSLTGADYGYTF
TGCGCCAGCAGTCTGACAGGGGCTGACTATGGCTACACCTTC
>.|TRBV29-1|TRBJ2-3|.
CSVGTDTQYF
TGCAGCGTCGGTACGGATACGCAGTATTTT
>.|TRBV27|TRBJ1-1|TRBD1
CASRRRTGTGGLNTEAFF
TGTGCCAGCAGACGAAGAACCGGGACAGGGGGCTTGAACACTGAAGCTTTCTTT
>.|TRBV6-5|TRBJ1-5|.
CASSEYRSQPQHF
TGTGCCAGCAGTGAATACAGGAGTCAGCCCCAGCATTTT
>.|TRBV2|TRBJ1-1|.
CASSGTVNTEAFF
TGTGCCAGCAGTGGGACAGTGAACACTGAAGCTTTCTTT
>.|TRBV6-1|TRBJ2-3|TRBD1
CASSRQGTTDTQYF
TGTGCCAGCAGCCGACAGGGCACAACAGATACGCAGTATTTT
>.|TRBV5-4|TRBJ2-7|.
CASSLGRQIYEQYF
TGTGCCAGCAGCTTGGGGAGGCAGATCTACGAGCAGTACTTC
>few|TRBV5-4|TRBJ2-7|.
CASSQDVGVGEQYF
TGCGCCAGCAGCCAGGACGTGGGGGTGGGGGAGCAGTACTTC
>.|TRBV4-2|TRBJ1-1|TRBD1
CASSRDRGGTEAFF
TGTGCCAGCAGCCGGGACAGGGGCGGCACTGAAGCTTTCTTT
>.|TRBV5-1|TRBJ1-1|.
CASSLVYGGGMNTEAFF
TGCGCCAGCAGCTTGGTGTATGGGGGCGGAATGAACACTGAAGCTTTCTTT
>.|TRBV2|TRBJ1-4|.
CASIEAQPWGGEKLFF
TGTGCCAGCATCGAAGCACAGCCATGGGGAGGGGAAAAACTGTTTTTT
>.|TRBV30|TRBJ2-1|TRBD2
CAWSVQRTSGIQFF
TGTGCCTGGAGTGTACAAAGGACTAGCGGAATACAGTTCTTC
>.|TRBV7-8|TRBJ2-3|.
CASSPLGLGDTQYF
TGTGCCAGCAGCCCTCTGGGTTTGGGAGATACGCAGTATTTT
>.|TRBV27|TRBJ2-1|.
CASSFGRENNEQFF
TGTGCCAGCAGTTTCGGCAGGGAGAACAATGAGCAGTTCTTC